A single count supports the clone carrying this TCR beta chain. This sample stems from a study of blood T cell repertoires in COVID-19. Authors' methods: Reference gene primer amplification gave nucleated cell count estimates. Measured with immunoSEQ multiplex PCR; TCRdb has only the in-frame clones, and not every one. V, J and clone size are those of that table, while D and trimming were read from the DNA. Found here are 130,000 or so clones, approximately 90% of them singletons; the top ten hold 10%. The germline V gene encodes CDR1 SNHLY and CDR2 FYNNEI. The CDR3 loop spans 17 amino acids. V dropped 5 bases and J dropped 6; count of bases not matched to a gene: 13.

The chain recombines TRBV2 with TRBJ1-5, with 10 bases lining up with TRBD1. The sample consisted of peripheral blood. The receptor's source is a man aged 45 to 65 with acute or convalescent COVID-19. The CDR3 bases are TGTGCCAGCAGTCCACACCTCGGGACAGGGGAAAGTCAGCCCCAGCATTTT. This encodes CASSPHLGTGESQPQHF. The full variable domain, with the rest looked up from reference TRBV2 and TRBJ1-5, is EPEVTQTPSHQVTQMGQEVILRCVPISNHLYFYWYRQILGQKVEFLVSFYNNEISEKSEIFDDQFSVERPDGSNFTLKIRSTKLEDSAMYFCASSPHLGTGESQPQHFGDGTRLSIL.